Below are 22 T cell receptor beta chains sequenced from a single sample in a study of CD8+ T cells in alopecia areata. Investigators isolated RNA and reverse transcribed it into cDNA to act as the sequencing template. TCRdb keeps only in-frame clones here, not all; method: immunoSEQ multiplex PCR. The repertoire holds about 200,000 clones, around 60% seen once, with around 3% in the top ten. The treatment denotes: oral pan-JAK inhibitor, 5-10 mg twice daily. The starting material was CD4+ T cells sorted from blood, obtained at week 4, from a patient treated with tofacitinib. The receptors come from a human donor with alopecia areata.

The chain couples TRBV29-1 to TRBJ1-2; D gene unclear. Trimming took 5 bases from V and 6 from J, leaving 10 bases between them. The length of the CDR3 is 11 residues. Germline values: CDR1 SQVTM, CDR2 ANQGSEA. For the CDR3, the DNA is TGCAGCGTTCGACACGCCAATGGCTACACCTTC. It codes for CSVRHANGYTF. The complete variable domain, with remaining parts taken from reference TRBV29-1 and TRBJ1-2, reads SAVISQKPSRDICQRGTSLTIQCQVDSQVTMMFWYRQQPGQSLTLIATANQGSEATYESGFVIDKFPISRPNLTFSTLTVSNMSPEDSSIYLCSVRHANGYTFGSGTRLTVV.

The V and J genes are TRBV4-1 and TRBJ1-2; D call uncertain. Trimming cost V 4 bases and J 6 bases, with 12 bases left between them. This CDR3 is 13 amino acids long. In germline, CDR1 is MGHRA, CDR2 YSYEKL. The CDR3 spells CASSRLGIDGYTF. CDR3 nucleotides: TGCGCCAGCAGCCGACTGGGGATCGATGGCTACACCTTC.

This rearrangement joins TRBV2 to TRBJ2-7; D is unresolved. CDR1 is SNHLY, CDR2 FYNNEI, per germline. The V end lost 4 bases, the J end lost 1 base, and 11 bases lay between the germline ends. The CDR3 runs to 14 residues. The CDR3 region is CASSALLQSYEQYF. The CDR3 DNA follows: TGTGCCAGCAGTGCCCTCCTGCAATCCTACGAGCAGTACTTC.

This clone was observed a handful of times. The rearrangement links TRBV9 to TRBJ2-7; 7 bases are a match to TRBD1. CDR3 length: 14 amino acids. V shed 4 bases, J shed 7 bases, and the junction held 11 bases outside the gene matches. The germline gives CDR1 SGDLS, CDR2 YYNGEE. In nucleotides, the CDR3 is TGTGCCAGCAGCTCGATGACAGGGCGACGGGAGCAGTACTTC. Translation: CASSSMTGRREQYF.

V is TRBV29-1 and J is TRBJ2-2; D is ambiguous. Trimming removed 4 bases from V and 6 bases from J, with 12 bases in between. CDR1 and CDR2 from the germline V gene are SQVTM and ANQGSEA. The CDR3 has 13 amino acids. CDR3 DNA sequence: TGCAGCGTTGTCAAGGCCCGGTCCGGGGAGCTGTTTTTT. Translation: CSVVKARSGELFF.

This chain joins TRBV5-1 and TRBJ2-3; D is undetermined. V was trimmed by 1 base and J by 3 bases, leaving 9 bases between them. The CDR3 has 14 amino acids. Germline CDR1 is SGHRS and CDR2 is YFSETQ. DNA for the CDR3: TGCGCCAGCAGCTTGAATCTAGGAACAGATACGCAGTATTTT. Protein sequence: CASSLNLGTDTQYF.

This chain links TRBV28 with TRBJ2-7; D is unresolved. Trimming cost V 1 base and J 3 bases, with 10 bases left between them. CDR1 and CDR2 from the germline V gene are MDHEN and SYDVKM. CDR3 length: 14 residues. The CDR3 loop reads CASSLFALRYEQYF. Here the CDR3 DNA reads TGTGCCAGCAGTTTATTCGCTCTCCGCTACGAGCAGTACTTC.

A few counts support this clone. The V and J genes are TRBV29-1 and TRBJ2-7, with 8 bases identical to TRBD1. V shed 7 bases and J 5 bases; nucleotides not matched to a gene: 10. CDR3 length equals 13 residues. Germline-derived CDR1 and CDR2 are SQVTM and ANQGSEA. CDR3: CSARLTGGHEQYF. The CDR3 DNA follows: TGCAGCGCCCGATTAACAGGGGGTCACGAGCAGTACTTC.

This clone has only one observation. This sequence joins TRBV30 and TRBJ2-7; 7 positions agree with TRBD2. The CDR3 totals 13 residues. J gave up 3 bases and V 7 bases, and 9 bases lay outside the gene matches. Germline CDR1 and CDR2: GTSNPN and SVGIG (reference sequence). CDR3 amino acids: CASLAPGVYEQYF. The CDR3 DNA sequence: TGTGCCTCACTAGCGCCAGGAGTCTACGAGCAGTACTTC. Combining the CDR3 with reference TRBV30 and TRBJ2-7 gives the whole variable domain SQTIHQWPATLVQPVGSPLSLECTVEGTSNPNLYWYRQAAGRGLQLLFYSVGIGQISSEVPQNLSASRPQDRQFILSSKKLLLSDSGFYLCASLAPGVYEQYFGPGTRLTVT.

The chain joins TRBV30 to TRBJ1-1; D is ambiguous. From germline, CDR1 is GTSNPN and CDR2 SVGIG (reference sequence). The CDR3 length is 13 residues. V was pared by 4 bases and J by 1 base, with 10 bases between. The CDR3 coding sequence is TGTGCCTGGAATGGGCGGGGGAACACTGAAGCTTTCTTT. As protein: CAWNGRGNTEAFF.

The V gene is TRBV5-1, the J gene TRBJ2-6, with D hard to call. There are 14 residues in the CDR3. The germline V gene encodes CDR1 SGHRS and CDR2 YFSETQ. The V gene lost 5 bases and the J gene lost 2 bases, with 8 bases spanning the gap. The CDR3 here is CASSVRTGANVLTF. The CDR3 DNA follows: TGCGCCAGCAGTGTTCGGACTGGGGCCAACGTCCTGACTTTC.

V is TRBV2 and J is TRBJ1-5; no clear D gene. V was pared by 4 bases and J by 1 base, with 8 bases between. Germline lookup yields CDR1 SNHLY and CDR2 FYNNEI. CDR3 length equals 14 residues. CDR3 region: CASSGPVSNQPQHF. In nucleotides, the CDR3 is TGTGCCAGCAGTGGGCCAGTGAGCAATCAGCCCCAGCATTTT.

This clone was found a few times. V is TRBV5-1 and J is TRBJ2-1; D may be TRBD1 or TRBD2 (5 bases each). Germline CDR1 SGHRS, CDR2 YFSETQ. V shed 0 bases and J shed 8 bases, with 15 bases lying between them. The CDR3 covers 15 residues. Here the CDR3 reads CASSLAGDGAHEQFF. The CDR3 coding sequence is TGCGCCAGCAGCTTGGCCGGGGACGGGGCTCATGAGCAGTTCTTC.

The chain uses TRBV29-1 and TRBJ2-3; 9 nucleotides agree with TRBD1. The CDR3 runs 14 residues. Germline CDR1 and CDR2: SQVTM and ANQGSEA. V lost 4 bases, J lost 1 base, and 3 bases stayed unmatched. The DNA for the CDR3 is TGCAGCGTTGCACAGGGGGCAGGCACAGATACGCAGTATTTT. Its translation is CSVAQGAGTDTQYF.

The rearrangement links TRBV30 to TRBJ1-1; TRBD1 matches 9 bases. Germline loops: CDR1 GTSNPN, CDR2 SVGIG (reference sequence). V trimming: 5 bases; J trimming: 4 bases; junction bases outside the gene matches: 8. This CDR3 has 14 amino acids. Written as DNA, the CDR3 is TGTGCCTGGGGAACGGGACAGGGATCCACTGAAGCTTTCTTT. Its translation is CAWGTGQGSTEAFF. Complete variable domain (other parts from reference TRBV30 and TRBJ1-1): SQTIHQWPATLVQPVGSPLSLECTVEGTSNPNLYWYRQAAGRGLQLLFYSVGIGQISSEVPQNLSASRPQDRQFILSSKKLLLSDSGFYLCAWGTGQGSTEAFFGQGTRLTVV.

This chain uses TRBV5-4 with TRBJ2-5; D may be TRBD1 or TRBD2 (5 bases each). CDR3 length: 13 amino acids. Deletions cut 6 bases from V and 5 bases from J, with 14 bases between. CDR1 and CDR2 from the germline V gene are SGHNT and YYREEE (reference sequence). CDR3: CASTTDGAETQYF. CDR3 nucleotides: TGTGCCAGCACCACCGACGGGGCCGAGACCCAGTACTTC.

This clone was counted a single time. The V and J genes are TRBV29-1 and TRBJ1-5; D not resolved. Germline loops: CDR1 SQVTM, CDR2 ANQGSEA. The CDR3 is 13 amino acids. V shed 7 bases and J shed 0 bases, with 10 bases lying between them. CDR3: CSAQENSNQPQHF. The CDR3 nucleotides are TGCAGCGCCCAGGAAAATAGCAATCAGCCCCAGCATTTT.

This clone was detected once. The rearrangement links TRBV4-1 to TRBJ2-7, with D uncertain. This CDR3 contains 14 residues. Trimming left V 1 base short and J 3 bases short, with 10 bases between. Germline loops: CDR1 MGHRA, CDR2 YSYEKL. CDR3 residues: CASSQARVGYEQYF. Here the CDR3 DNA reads TGCGCCAGCAGCCAAGCAAGGGTCGGCTACGAGCAGTACTTC.

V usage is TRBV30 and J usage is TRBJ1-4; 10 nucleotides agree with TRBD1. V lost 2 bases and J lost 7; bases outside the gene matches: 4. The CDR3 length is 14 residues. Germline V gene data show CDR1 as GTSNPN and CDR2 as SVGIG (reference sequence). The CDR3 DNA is TGTGCCTGGAGTCCCGGGACAGGGGTTGAAAAACTGTTTTTT. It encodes CAWSPGTGVEKLFF.

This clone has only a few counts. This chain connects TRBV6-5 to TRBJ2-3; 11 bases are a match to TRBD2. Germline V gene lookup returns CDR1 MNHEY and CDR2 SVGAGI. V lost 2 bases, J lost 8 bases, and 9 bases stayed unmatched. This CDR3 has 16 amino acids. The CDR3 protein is CASSYTSSGGSRTQYF. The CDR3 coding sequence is TGTGCCAGCAGTTACACTTCTAGCGGGGGGTCGCGTACGCAGTATTTT.

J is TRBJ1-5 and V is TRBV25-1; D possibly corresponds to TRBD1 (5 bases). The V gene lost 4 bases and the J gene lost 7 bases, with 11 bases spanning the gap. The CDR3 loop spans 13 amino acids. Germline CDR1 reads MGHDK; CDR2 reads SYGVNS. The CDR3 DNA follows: TGTGCCAGCAGTGGACCCTGGGGGCAGCCCCAGCATTTT. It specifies CASSGPWGQPQHF.

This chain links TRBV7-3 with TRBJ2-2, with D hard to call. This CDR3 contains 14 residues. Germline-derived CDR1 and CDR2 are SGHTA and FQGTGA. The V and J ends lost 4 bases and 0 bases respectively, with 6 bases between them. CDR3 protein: CASSSLANTGELFF. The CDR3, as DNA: TGTGCCAGCAGCTCCTTGGCGAACACCGGGGAGCTGTTTTTT.